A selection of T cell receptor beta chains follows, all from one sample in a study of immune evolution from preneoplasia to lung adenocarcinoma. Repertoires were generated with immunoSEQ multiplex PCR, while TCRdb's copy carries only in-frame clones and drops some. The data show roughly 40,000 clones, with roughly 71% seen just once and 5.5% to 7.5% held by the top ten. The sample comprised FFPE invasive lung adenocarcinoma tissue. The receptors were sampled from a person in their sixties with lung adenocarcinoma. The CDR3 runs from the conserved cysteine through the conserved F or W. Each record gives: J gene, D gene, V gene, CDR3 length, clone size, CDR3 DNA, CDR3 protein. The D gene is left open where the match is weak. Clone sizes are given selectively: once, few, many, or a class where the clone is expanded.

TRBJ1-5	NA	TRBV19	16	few	TGTGCCAGTAGTATAGGCCCGGGGGCAAACAATCAGCCCCAGCATTTT	CASSIGPGANNQPQHF
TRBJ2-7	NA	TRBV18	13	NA	TGTGCCAGCTCACCCGCCGCCGATTACGAGCAGTACTTC	CASSPAADYEQYF
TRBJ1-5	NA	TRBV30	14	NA	TGTGCCTCGACGGGTGTTAATGGGAATCAGCCCCAGCATTTT	CASTGVNGNQPQHF
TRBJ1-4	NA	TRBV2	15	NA	TGTGCCAGCAGAACCGGGACAACAACTAATGAAAAACTGTTTTTT	CASRTGTTTNEKLFF
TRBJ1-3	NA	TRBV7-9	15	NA	TGTGCCAGCAGCTCCTCGTACATCTCTGGAAACACCATATATTTT	CASSSSYISGNTIYF
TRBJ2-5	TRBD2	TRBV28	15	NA	TGTGCCAGCAGTTTGCCTACTAGCGGCCAAGAGACCCAGTACTTC	CASSLPTSGQETQYF
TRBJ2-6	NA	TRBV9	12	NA	TGTGCCAGCGGCTCTGGGGCCAACGTCCTGACTTTC	CASGSGANVLTF
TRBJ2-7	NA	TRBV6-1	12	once	TGTGCCAGCAGTGAAGCAGGGTACGAGCAGTACTTC	CASSEAGYEQYF
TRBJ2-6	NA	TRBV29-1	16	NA	TGCAGCGCAGCAGGGAACCCCAGCTCTGGGGCCAACGTCCTGACTTTC	CSAAGNPSSGANVLTF
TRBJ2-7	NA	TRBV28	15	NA	TGTGCCAGCAGTTCTCCCAGGGATCCTACCTACGAGCAGTACTTC	CASSSPRDPTYEQYF
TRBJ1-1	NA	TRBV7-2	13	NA	TGTGCCAGCAGCCATGTGGACGGCACTGAAGCTTTCTTT	CASSHVDGTEAFF
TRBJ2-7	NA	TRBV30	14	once	TGTGCCTGGAGTAACAAGGCCGCGGTCTACGAGCAGTACTTC	CAWSNKAAVYEQYF
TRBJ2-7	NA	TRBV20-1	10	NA	TGCAGTGCAAAAACCTACGAGCAGTACTTC	CSAKTYEQYF
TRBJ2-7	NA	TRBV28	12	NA	TGTGCCAGCAGGTCAGGGGCGGGCGAGCAGTACTTC	CASRSGAGEQYF
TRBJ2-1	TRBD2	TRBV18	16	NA	TGTGCCAGCTCACCGACCCTAGCGGCCGGCTACAATGAGCAGTTCTTC	CASSPTLAAGYNEQFF
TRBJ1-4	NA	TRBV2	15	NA	TGTGCCAGCAATGGACGCGAGTTCTCTAATGAAAAACTGTTTTTT	CASNGREFSNEKLFF
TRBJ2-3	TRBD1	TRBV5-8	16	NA	TGTGCCAGCAGCTCCGGGACAGGTACTAGCACAGATACGCAGTATTTT	CASSSGTGTSTDTQYF
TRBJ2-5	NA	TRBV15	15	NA	TGTGCCACCAGCAGAGATCGCGCTGCGGTGGGGACCCAGTACTTC	CATSRDRAAVGTQYF
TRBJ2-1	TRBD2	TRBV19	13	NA	TGTGCCAGTATGCTAGCGGGAATTGATGAGCAGTTCTTC	CASMLAGIDEQFF
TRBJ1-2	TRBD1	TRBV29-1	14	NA	TGCAGCGCTGGACAGGGGTATGACGGCTATGGCTACACCTTC	CSAGQGYDGYGYTF
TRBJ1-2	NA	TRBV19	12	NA	TGTGCCAGTAGTAACCTAGGCTATGGCTACACCTTC	CASSNLGYGYTF
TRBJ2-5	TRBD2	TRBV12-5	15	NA	TGTGCTAGTGGAAGCCCCGCGGGGGTAATAGGGACCCAGTACTTC	CASGSPAGVIGTQYF
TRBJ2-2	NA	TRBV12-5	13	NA	TGTGCTAGTGGTTTCCGTCTAGGCGGGGAGCTGTTTTTT	CASGFRLGGELFF
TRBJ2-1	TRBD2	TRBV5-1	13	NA	TGCGCCAGCAGCGTACGGGGGGGCAATGAGCAGTTCTTC	CASSVRGGNEQFF
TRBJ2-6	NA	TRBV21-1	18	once	TGTGCCAGCAGCAAAGGGGGGACCTACAGCTCTGGGGCCAACGTCCTGACTTTC	CASSKGGTYSSGANVLTF
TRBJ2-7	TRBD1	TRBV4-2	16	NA	TGTGCCAGCAGCCAAGATCGAAACAGGGGGAGATACGAGCAGTACTTC	CASSQDRNRGRYEQYF
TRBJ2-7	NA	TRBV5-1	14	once	TGCGCCAGCAGCTTGGTGGGTATAAGTTACGAGCAGTACTTC	CASSLVGISYEQYF
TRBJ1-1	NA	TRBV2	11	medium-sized	TGTGCCAGCAGTACGACCCGTTGGGCTTTCTTT	CASSTTRWAFF
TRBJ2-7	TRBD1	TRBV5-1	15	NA	TGCGCCAGCAATCAGGGGGACAGGGGGCCCCACGAGCAGTACTTC	CASNQGDRGPHEQYF
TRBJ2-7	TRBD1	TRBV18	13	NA	TGTGCCAGCTCTCGCCAGACAGGGGCCGAGCAGTACTTC	CASSRQTGAEQYF
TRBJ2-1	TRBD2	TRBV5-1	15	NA	TGCGCCAGCAGCCTCAGCGGGAGCTCCTACAATGAGCAGTTCTTC	CASSLSGSSYNEQFF
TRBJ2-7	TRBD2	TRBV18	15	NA	TGTGCCAGCTCACCCGGACTAGCGAATACCTACGAGCAGTACTTC	CASSPGLANTYEQYF
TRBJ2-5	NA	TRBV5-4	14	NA	TGTGCCAGCAGCTTGTCCTTCCACGAAGAGACCCAGTACTTC	CASSLSFHEETQYF
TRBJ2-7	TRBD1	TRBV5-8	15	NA	TGTGCCAGCAGCTTTGCCCGGGACAGCGCCTACGAGCAGTACTTC	CASSFARDSAYEQYF
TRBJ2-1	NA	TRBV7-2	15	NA	TGTGCCAGCAGCCCCGGAGGTAGCGGCCACAATGAGCAGTTCTTC	CASSPGGSGHNEQFF
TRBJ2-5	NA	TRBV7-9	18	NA	TGTGCCAGCAGCTACCCCTTGGGGATAGCCGGCGACGAAGAGACCCAGTACTTC	CASSYPLGIAGDEETQYF